Below are 2 T cell receptor beta chains sequenced from a single sample in a study of regulatory T cells in long-lasting Graves disease. Specified time point: newly diagnosed GD, antithyroid drugs for less than 3 months. RNA from PBMCs was the source of the TCR library. CDR3-region Arm-PCR and iRepertoire HTBI primers produced the TCR beta libraries. TCRdb re-called the multiplex PCR reads through MiXCR, storing one row per CDR3 protein. The sample yields around 420,000 distinct CDR3 sequences, 15% seen once. These data are also associated with another study on T cells in Graves' hyperthyroidism and ophthalmopathy.

Sequences were derived from peripheral blood mononuclear cells (PBMCs), sampled at new diagnosis, from a patient treated with antithyroid drugs. The receptors originated from a woman in her forties with Graves disease.

This sequence joins TRBV12-3 or TRBV12-4 and TRBJ1-1; 11 nucleotides agree with TRBD1. The CDR3 is 14 amino acids. The junction had 6 bases not matched to a gene; V was cut back by 6 bases and J by 6 bases. DNA for the CDR3: TGTGCCAGCAGCGCCGGGACAGGGGGATCTGAAGCTTTCTTT. It yields the protein CASSAGTGGSEAFF.

The table lists this clonotype with many counts. A much bigger clone sits one base away, suggesting this may be a read error. The gene calls are TRBV7-8 and TRBJ2-1, with D uncertain. V was trimmed by 3 bases and J by 2 bases, leaving 2 bases between them. The CDR3 loop spans 12 amino acids. In germline, CDR1 is SGHVS, CDR2 FQNEAQ. CDR3 coding DNA: TGTGCCAGCAGCTTTGCCTACAATGAGCAGTTCTTC. This gives the protein CASSFAYNEQFF.